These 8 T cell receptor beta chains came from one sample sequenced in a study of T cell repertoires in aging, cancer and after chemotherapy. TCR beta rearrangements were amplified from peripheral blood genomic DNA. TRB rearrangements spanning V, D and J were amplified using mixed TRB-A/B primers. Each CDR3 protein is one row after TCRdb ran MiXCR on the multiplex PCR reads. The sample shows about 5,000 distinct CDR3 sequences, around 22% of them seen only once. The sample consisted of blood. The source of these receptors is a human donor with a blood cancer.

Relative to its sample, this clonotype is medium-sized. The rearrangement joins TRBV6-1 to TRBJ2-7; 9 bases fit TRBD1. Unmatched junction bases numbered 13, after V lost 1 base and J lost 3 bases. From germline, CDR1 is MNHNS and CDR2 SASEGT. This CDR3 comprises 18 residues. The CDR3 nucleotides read TGTGCCAGCAGTGAAGTTTCCCCCTGGACAGGGGATTACTACGAGCAGTACTTC. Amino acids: CASSEVSPWTGDYYEQYF.

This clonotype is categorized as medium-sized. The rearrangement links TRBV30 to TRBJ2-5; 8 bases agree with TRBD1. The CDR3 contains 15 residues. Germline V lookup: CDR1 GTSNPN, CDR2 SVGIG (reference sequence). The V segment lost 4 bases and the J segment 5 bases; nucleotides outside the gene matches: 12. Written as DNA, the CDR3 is TGTGCCTGGACCCGCCCAGGGGGCGAACGGGAGACCCAGTACTTC. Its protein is CAWTRPGGERETQYF.

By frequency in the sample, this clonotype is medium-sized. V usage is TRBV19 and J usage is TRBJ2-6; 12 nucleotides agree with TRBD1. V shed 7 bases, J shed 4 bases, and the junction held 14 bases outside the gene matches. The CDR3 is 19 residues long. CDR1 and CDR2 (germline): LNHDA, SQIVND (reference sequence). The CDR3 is CASKAFPGQGADGANVLTF. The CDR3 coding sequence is TGTGCCAGTAAGGCCTTTCCGGGACAGGGGGCGGACGGGGCCAACGTCCTGACTTTC.

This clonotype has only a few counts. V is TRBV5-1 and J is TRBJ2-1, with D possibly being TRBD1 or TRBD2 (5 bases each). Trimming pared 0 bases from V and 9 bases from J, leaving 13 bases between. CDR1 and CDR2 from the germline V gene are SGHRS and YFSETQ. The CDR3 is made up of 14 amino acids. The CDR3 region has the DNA TGCGCCAGCAGCTTGGGGGGCCAGGGAGCTGAGCAGTTCTTC. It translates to CASSLGGQGAEQFF.

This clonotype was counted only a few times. Here the CDR3 reads CASSLPQGEETQYF. DNA of the CDR3: TGTGCCAGCAGCTTACCACAGGGGGAGGAGACCCAGTACTTC. V is TRBV5-4 and J is TRBJ2-5, with 8 bases identical to TRBD1. V dropped 2 bases and J dropped 5; count of bases not matched to a gene: 5. Germline V lookup: CDR1 SGHNT, CDR2 YYREEE (reference sequence). The CDR3 has 14 amino acids.

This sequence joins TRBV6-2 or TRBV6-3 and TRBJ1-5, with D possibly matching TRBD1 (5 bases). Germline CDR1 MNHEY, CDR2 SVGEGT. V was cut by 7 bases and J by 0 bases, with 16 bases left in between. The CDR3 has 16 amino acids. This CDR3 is CASNQRAGYSNQPQHF. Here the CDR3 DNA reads TGTGCCAGCAACCAGAGGGCAGGGTATAGCAATCAGCCCCAGCATTTT.

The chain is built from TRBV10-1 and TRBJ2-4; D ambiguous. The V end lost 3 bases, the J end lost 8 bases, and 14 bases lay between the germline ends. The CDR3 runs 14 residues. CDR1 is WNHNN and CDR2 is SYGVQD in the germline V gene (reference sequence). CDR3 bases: TGCGCCAGCAGTGATTCCAGTGGCGGACACATTCAGTACTTC. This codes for CASSDSSGGHIQYF.

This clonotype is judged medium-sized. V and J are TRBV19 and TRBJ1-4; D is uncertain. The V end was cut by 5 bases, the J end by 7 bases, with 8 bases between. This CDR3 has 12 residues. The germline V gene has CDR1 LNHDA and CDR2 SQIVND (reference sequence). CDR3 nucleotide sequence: TGTGCCAGTAGTGGCCCCGGTGAAAAACTGTTTTTT. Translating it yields CASSGPGEKLFF.